A selection of T cell receptor beta chains follows, all from one sample in a study of cytomegalovirus exposure and HLA in healthy donors. Sequencing was performed with immunoSEQ multiplex PCR; in TCRdb, only in-frame clones are kept and a portion is missing. The sample records more than 45,000 clones, more than 85% being singletons. Sequencing used PBMCs. Receptors originate from a woman aged 25 to 45 in good health and CMV-seronegative. CDR3s include the opening cysteine and the closing phenylalanine or tryptophan. Fields, in order: clone size, CDR3 length, J gene, V gene, D gene, CDR3 protein, CDR3 DNA. The D gene is left open where the match is weak. Clone size appears in some rows only: once, few, many, or a class for an expanded clone.

few | 14 | TRBJ2-7 | TRBV2 | TRBD2 | CASSGLAASYEQYF | TGTGCCAGCAGTGGACTAGCGGCCTCCTACGAGCAGTACTTC
- | 15 | TRBJ2-1 | TRBV27 | - | CASSSRHSDSDEQFF | TGTGCCAGCAGTAGCCGCCATTCTGACAGCGATGAGCAGTTCTTC
- | 16 | TRBJ2-1 | TRBV11-3 | TRBD2 | CASSFRTSGSYSEQFF | TGTGCCAGCAGCTTCAGAACTAGCGGGAGTTATAGTGAGCAGTTCTTC
once | 14 | TRBJ2-7 | TRBV28 | TRBD2 | CASLDGSGAGEQYF | TGTGCCAGCTTGGATGGTAGCGGGGCCGGGGAGCAGTACTTC
- | 15 | TRBJ2-3 | TRBV5-6 | - | CASSLLTGATDTQYF | TGTGCCAGCAGCTTGCTGACGGGAGCGACAGATACGCAGTATTTT
- | 14 | TRBJ2-3 | TRBV6-6 | - | CASSSAGLGDTQYF | TGTGCCAGCTCCTCCGCGGGGCTCGGAGATACGCAGTATTTT
once | 17 | TRBJ1-2 | TRBV11-3 | - | CASSLRGPLSPGGGYTF | TGTGCCAGCAGCTTAAGGGGCCCCCTTAGCCCCGGTGGTGGCTACACCTTC
- | 12 | TRBJ2-7 | TRBV12-2 | - | CASRPGGGEQYF | TGTGCAAGTCGCCCAGGGGGAGGAGAGCAGTACTTC
- | 15 | TRBJ1-3 | TRBV11-2 | - | CASSLVQDSGNTIYF | TGTGCCAGCAGCTTAGTACAGGATTCTGGAAACACCATATATTTT
- | 15 | TRBJ2-3 | TRBV6-6 | - | CASSYPGSTGDTQYF | TGTGCCAGCAGTTACCCCGGGTCTACGGGAGATACGCAGTATTTT
few | 14 | TRBJ1-1 | TRBV4-2 | TRBD1 | CASSRRQGETEAFF | TGTGCCAGCAGCCGCAGACAGGGGGAGACTGAAGCTTTCTTT
- | 14 | TRBJ1-2 | TRBV5-4 | TRBD1 | CASAGGDRYYGYTF | TGTGCCAGTGCAGGGGGCGATCGTTACTATGGCTACACCTTC
- | 12 | TRBJ1-2 | TRBV28 | TRBD1 | CASGQGAYGYTF | TGTGCCAGTGGTCAGGGGGCGTATGGCTACACCTTC
- | 15 | TRBJ2-3 | TRBV6-5 | TRBD1 | CASSSGTGSTDTQYF | TGTGCCAGCAGTTCCGGGACAGGTAGCACAGATACGCAGTATTTT
- | 15 | TRBJ2-1 | TRBV10-1 | TRBD2 | CASSGVGRLRNEQFF | TGCGCCAGCAGTGGAGTCGGGAGGCTTCGGAATGAGCAGTTCTTC
- | 13 | TRBJ2-3 | TRBV29-1 | TRBD2 | CSVESGGADTQYF | TGCAGCGTTGAGAGCGGGGGGGCAGATACGCAGTATTTT
- | 14 | TRBJ1-3 | TRBV30 | - | CAWRGASSGNTIYF | TGTGCCTGGAGGGGGGCCTCCTCTGGAAACACCATATATTTT
few | 17 | TRBJ2-3 | TRBV4-2 | - | CASSQDSGSRFTDTQYF | TGTGCCAGCAGCCAAGATAGCGGAAGCCGCTTCACAGATACGCAGTATTTT
once | 12 | TRBJ1-1 | TRBV6-6 | - | CASSKTETEAFF | TGTGCCAGCAGTAAAACAGAGACTGAAGCTTTCTTT
- | 14 | TRBJ2-5 | TRBV29-1 | TRBD1 | CSGQDREGGETQYF | TGCAGCGGACAGGACAGGGAAGGTGGAGAGACCCAGTACTTC
- | 14 | TRBJ1-2 | TRBV30 | TRBD1 | CAWSPTGGVGRYTF | TGTGCCTGGAGCCCTACAGGGGGCGTCGGCCGCTACACCTTC
- | 14 | TRBJ2-3 | TRBV2 | - | CASSRTEVTDTQYF | TGTGCCAGCAGTCGGACGGAGGTCACAGATACGCAGTATTTT
- | 14 | TRBJ1-1 | TRBV2 | TRBD1 | CASSDTGENTEAFF | TGTGCCAGCAGCGATACAGGGGAGAACACTGAAGCTTTCTTT
- | 14 | TRBJ1-2 | TRBV27 | - | CASSLSDSSYGYTF | TGTGCCAGCAGTTTAAGTGACAGCTCCTATGGCTACACCTTC
- | 14 | TRBJ1-1 | TRBV6-5 | - | CASSSRGSNTEAFF | TGTGCCAGCAGTTCCAGAGGGTCGAACACTGAAGCTTTCTTT
- | 20 | TRBJ2-1 | TRBV11-3 | TRBD2 | CASSPSLEGLAGATYNEQFF | TGTGCCAGCAGCCCTAGCCTCGAGGGACTAGCGGGAGCTACCTACAATGAGCAGTTCTTC
- | 14 | TRBJ2-7 | TRBV7-9 | - | CASSLEGGDYEQYF | TGTGCCAGCAGCTTAGAGGGCGGGGACTACGAGCAGTACTTC
- | 16 | TRBJ1-1 | TRBV28 | TRBD1 | CASSLWAGGRSTEAFF | TGTGCCAGCAGTTTATGGGCAGGGGGACGGAGTACTGAAGCTTTCTTT
- | 16 | TRBJ2-5 | TRBV7-6 | TRBD1 | CASSLALDRGLETQYF | TGTGCCAGCAGCTTAGCTTTGGACAGGGGGCTGGAGACCCAGTACTTC
- | 14 | TRBJ2-7 | TRBV4-2 | TRBD1 | CASSQMGTGYEQYF | TGTGCCAGCAGCCAAATGGGGACAGGGTACGAGCAGTACTTC
- | 14 | TRBJ2-3 | TRBV30 | - | CAWSPERTEGTQYF | TGTGCCTGGAGCCCGGAAAGGACAGAGGGTACGCAGTATTTT
- | 11 | TRBJ2-5 | TRBV7-9 | TRBD2 | CASSSRESQYF | TGTGCCAGCAGCTCGCGGGAGTCCCAGTACTTC
once | 16 | TRBJ1-4 | TRBV9 | - | CASSAGRGVSNEKLFF | TGTGCCAGCAGCGCCGGACGGGGGGTTTCTAATGAAAAACTGTTTTTT
- | 15 | TRBJ2-1 | TRBV19 | - | CASTRRDLTYNEQFF | TGTGCCAGTACCCGGCGGGACCTCACTTACAATGAGCAGTTCTTC
- | 16 | TRBJ1-1 | TRBV5-1 | TRBD1 | CASSGGTGRKYTEAFF | TGCGCCAGCAGCGGAGGGACAGGGCGAAAGTACACTGAAGCTTTCTTT
- | 14 | TRBJ2-7 | TRBV7-2 | - | CASSFLQGVYEQYF | TGTGCCAGCAGCTTTTTACAGGGTGTCTACGAGCAGTACTTC
- | 15 | TRBJ2-3 | TRBV30 | TRBD2 | CAWSVQREIWDTQYF | TGTGCCTGGAGTGTACAGCGGGAGATCTGGGATACGCAGTATTTT